The 24 T cell receptor beta chains given below trace back to one sample, sequenced in a study of blood T cell repertoires in COVID-19. Only in-frame clones appear in the TCRdb table, and some are missing; sequencing was by immunoSEQ multiplex PCR. The sample lists 35,000 to 50,000 clones; roughly nine tenths were seen once. Sample: peripheral blood. The origin of the receptors is a young woman in a cohort sampled during active COVID-19.

This rearrangement joins TRBV5-1 to TRBJ2-7, with D uncertain. The CDR3 runs 12 residues. V gave up 0 bases and J gave up 5 bases, with 6 bases separating them. Per the germline V gene, CDR1 is SGHRS and CDR2 is YFSETQ. CDR3 DNA sequence: TGCGCCAGCAGCTTGGCCCAAAACGAGCAGTACTTC. Translation: CASSLAQNEQYF. Full variable domain (missing parts from reference TRBV5-1 and TRBJ2-7): KAGVTQTPRYLIKTRGQQVTLSCSPISGHRSVSWYQQTPGQGLQFLFEYFSETQRNKGNFPGRFSGRQFSNSRSEMNVSTLELGDSALYLCASSLAQNEQYFGPGTRLTVT.

The chain has TRBV23-1 and TRBJ2-1; possibly TRBD1 for D (5 bases). TRBV23-1 has ORF status, its function being uncertain. CDR3 length: 16 amino acids. Trimming removed 0 bases from V and 4 bases from J, with 13 bases in between. CDR3 coding DNA: TGCGCCAGCAGTCAATCAAGGGGCAGGGTATACAATGAGCAGTTCTTC. This codes for CASSQSRGRVYNEQFF.

The rearrangement uses TRBV5-1 and TRBJ2-5, with a tentative D call TRBD1 (6 bases). This CDR3 contains 13 residues. Germline V lookup: CDR1 SGHRS, CDR2 YFSETQ. V lost 6 bases and J lost 2, with 11 bases in between. CDR3 in amino acids: CASTQGLQETQYF. CDR3 sequence (DNA): TGCGCCAGCACTCAGGGGCTACAAGAGACCCAGTACTTC.

The chain couples TRBV3-1 (or the pseudogene TRBV3-2) to TRBJ2-6, with D possibly being TRBD1 (6 bases). The CDR3 extends over 17 amino acids. Germline-derived CDR1 and CDR2 are LGHDT and YNNKEL (reference sequence). The V end was cut by 4 bases, the J end by 0 bases, with 13 bases between. The CDR3 DNA sequence: TGTGCCAGCAGCCCAGGGACAAAAGACTCTGGGGCCAACGTCCTGACTTTC. Residues: CASSPGTKDSGANVLTF.

This clone appeared once. The genes are TRBV7-2 and TRBJ2-3; the D gene is possibly TRBD2 (5 bases). In germline, CDR1 is SGHTA, CDR2 FQGNSA. This CDR3 comprises 14 residues. V was cut by 0 bases and J by 3 bases, with 7 bases left in between. The CDR3 region is CASSLARTTDTQYF. DNA of the CDR3: TGTGCCAGCAGCTTAGCCCGGACTACAGATACGCAGTATTTT.

Notes on this clone: Other DNA variants within this sample encode the same CDR3. J is TRBJ1-1 and V is TRBV2; weak D call: TRBD1 (5 bases). This CDR3 has 13 residues. The V gene's germline CDR1 is SNHLY and CDR2 FYNNEI. V was shortened by 4 bases and J by 2 bases, with 8 bases between the two germline ends. DNA of the CDR3: TGTGCCAGCAGTGGGAGGGGAAACACTGAAGCTTTCTTT. It is translated as CASSGRGNTEAFF.

This chain connects TRBV19 to TRBJ1-6; D is ambiguous. CDR3 length: 15 residues. Germline lookup yields CDR1 LNHDA and CDR2 SQIVND (reference sequence). The V and J ends lost 6 bases and 10 bases respectively, with 19 bases between them. CDR3 DNA sequence: TGTGCCAGTAGAGCGACACGGACTATTGGGTCACCCCTCCACTTT. This gives the protein CASRATRTIGSPLHF.

This chain connects TRBV27 to TRBJ1-2; D gene uncertain. Germline lookup yields CDR1 MNHEY and CDR2 SMNVEV (reference sequence). V lost 5 bases and J lost 3, with 16 bases in between. The CDR3 is 15 residues long. DNA for the CDR3: TGTGCCAGCAGTATAATACCCCTTCGGGACTATGGCTACACCTTC. The encoded protein is CASSIIPLRDYGYTF.

The genes are TRBV4-2 and TRBJ1-1; unclear D gene. Trimming cost V 4 bases and J 2 bases, with 14 bases left between them. The CDR3 has 15 residues. Germline CDR1 and CDR2: LGHNA and YNFKEQ. The CDR3 region is CASSREFGSNTEAFF. As DNA, the CDR3 is TGTGCCAGCAGCCGAGAGTTCGGGTCAAACACTGAAGCTTTCTTT.

This clone was seen only a few times. The rearrangement uses TRBV28 and TRBJ1-1; D ambiguous. The length of the CDR3 is 13 residues. V was shortened by 6 bases and J by 3 bases, with 11 bases between the two germline ends. Germline assignment: CDR1 MDHEN and CDR2 SYDVKM. The CDR3 loop reads CASSLPVHTEAFF. As DNA, the CDR3 is TGTGCCAGCAGCCTCCCGGTGCACACTGAAGCTTTCTTT.

The gene calls are TRBV25-1 and TRBJ1-4; D is unresolved. The CDR3 length is 15 residues. Germline loops: CDR1 MGHDK, CDR2 SYGVNS. The ends were cut back, 5 bases at V and 7 bases at J, with 17 bases in the middle. The CDR3 nucleotides are TGTGCCAGCAGTCCCCCGGGTCTCAGAGGTGAAAAACTGTTTTTT. Encoded protein: CASSPPGLRGEKLFF.

The gene calls are TRBV11-2 and TRBJ1-3, with D perhaps TRBD1 (6 bases). Germline V gene data show CDR1 as SGHAT and CDR2 as FQNNGV. V was trimmed by 4 bases and J by 0 bases, leaving 10 bases between them. The CDR3 contains 15 residues. The CDR3 loop reads CASSWGHFSGNTIYF. The CDR3 DNA follows: TGTGCCAGCAGCTGGGGACATTTCTCTGGAAACACCATATATTTT.

This clone was recorded only once. This CDR3 reads CSVSDRGRLDTQYF. The CDR3 DNA sequence: TGCAGCGTTTCGGACAGGGGGCGGTTAGATACGCAGTATTTT. The chain recombines TRBV29-1 with TRBJ2-3, with 11 bases lining up with TRBD1. V shed 5 bases and J 5 bases; nucleotides not matched to a gene: 6. CDR3 size: 14 residues. Germline V gives CDR1 SQVTM, CDR2 ANQGSEA.

The CDR3 loop reads CASSLDTRYEQYF. For the CDR3, the DNA is TGTGCCAGCAGCTTGGACACACGCTACGAGCAGTACTTC. The V call is TRBV5-6, the J call TRBJ2-7; D call uncertain. Trimming took off 0 bases at V and 3 bases at J, with 7 bases between the two ends. Germline V gene lookup returns CDR1 SGHDT and CDR2 YYEEEE. CDR3 length: 13 amino acids.

The gene calls are TRBV20-1 and TRBJ1-1; D not certain. The V end was cut by 3 bases, the J end by 0 bases, with 14 bases between. There are 15 residues in the CDR3. Germline V CDR1 and CDR2: DFQATT, SNEGSKA (reference sequence). CDR3 sequence reads: CSASLRDPMNTEAFF. As DNA, the CDR3 is TGCAGTGCTAGTCTACGGGATCCGATGAACACTGAAGCTTTCTTT.

The V and J genes are TRBV5-6 and TRBJ2-3; 14 bases agree with TRBD2. The length of the CDR3 is 16 residues. After removal of 3 bases from V and 5 bases from J, the junction contained 5 bases not matched to a gene. The germline V gene has CDR1 SGHDT and CDR2 YYEEEE. The chain's CDR3 is CASSSGTSGRIDTQYF. Written as DNA, the CDR3 is TGTGCCAGCAGCTCCGGGACTAGCGGGAGAATAGATACGCAGTATTTT.

V is TRBV5-5 and J is TRBJ2-3; 8 bases agree with TRBD2. Germline assignment: CDR1 SGHKS and CDR2 YYEKEE (reference sequence). CDR3 size: 16 residues. V was clipped by 5 bases and J by 3 bases; unmatched bases: 11. CDR3 sequence (DNA): TGTGCCAGCAGTGCGTTGAGCGGGAGAGCGACAGATACGCAGTATTTT. As protein: CASSALSGRATDTQYF.

The rearrangement links TRBV10-3 to TRBJ2-1; 7 nucleotides match TRBD2. From germline, CDR1 is ENHRY and CDR2 SYGVKD. The CDR3 length is 12 residues. Unmatched junction bases numbered 5, after V lost 0 bases and J lost 15 bases. The CDR3, as DNA: TGTGCCATCAGTGAGTCCGGCGGGAGTACGTTCTTC. It is translated as CAISESGGSTFF.

V is TRBV2 and J is TRBJ2-7; TRBD2 matches at 13 bases. Germline assignment: CDR1 SNHLY and CDR2 FYNNEI. With V trimmed by 0 bases and J by 6 bases, 8 bases remained unmatched. The CDR3 has 17 residues. Here the CDR3 DNA reads TGTGCCAGCAGTGAAGCCCTCGGACTAGCGGGAGAAGGCGAGCAGTACTTC. Its translation: CASSEALGLAGEGEQYF.

The V gene is TRBV7-9, the J gene TRBJ2-7; TRBD2 aligns across 12 bases. Germline V gene lookup returns CDR1 SEHNR and CDR2 FQNEAQ (reference sequence). V trimming: 4 bases; J trimming: 0 bases; junction bases outside the gene matches: 4. The CDR3 is made up of 16 amino acids. Written as DNA, the CDR3 is TGTGCCAGCAGCTCAACTAGCGGGAGGCCCTCCTACGAGCAGTACTTC. This codes for CASSSTSGRPSYEQYF. Combining the CDR3 with reference TRBV7-9 and TRBJ2-7 gives the whole variable domain DTGVSQNPRHKITKRGQNVTFRCDPISEHNRLYWYRQTLGQGPEFLTYFQNEAQLEKSRLLSDRFSAERPKGSFSTLEIQRTEQGDSAMYLCASSSTSGRPSYEQYFGPGTRLTVT.

V and J are TRBV30 and TRBJ2-1; 11 bases are shared with TRBD2. The V gene's germline CDR1 is GTSNPN and CDR2 SVGIG (reference sequence). V lost 1 base to trimming and J lost 4 bases; unmatched junction nucleotides: 0. This CDR3 has 14 amino acids. The CDR3: CAWSGTSGYNEQFF. The DNA of the CDR3 is TGTGCCTGGAGTGGGACTAGCGGGTACAATGAGCAGTTCTTC.

The V call is TRBV7-8, the J call TRBJ2-3, with D possibly TRBD1 on 6 matching bases. The CDR3 sequence is 15 residues long. Trimming shortened V by 5 bases and J by 6 bases, and 18 bases separated the two germline ends. Germline V lookup: CDR1 SGHVS, CDR2 FQNEAQ. The chain's CDR3 is CASSTLYRVGDTQYF. DNA of the CDR3: TGTGCCAGCAGCACCCTGTACAGGGTGGGGGATACGCAGTATTTT.

This clone has just one count. The gene calls are TRBV30 and TRBJ1-3; 11 nucleotides align to TRBD1. The CDR3 is made up of 16 amino acids. From germline, CDR1 is GTSNPN and CDR2 SVGIG (reference sequence). The V gene end was trimmed by 3 bases and the J gene end by 4 bases; junction bases not matched to a gene: 8. The CDR3 here is CAWRGRTGGHGNTIYF. CDR3 DNA sequence: TGTGCCTGGAGGGGTCGGACAGGGGGCCACGGAAACACCATATATTTT.

V is TRBV6-1 and J is TRBJ2-3; 12 positions agree with TRBD2. The V and J ends lost 2 bases and 1 base, in that order; junction bases with no gene match: 4. CDR1 and CDR2 from the germline V gene are MNHNS and SASEGT. The CDR3 sequence is 17 residues long. The CDR3 reads CASSESSGRAGTDTQYF. CDR3 DNA: TGTGCCAGCAGTGAATCTAGCGGGAGGGCTGGCACAGATACGCAGTATTTT.